Shown below are 13 T cell receptor beta chains from a single sample sequenced in a study of tumor and adjacent non-tumor tissue in lung cancer. Three rounds of nested PCR, following a modified ARM-PCR protocol, produced the TCRbeta library. In TCRdb, the multiplex PCR reads were re-called with MiXCR into one record per CDR3 protein. The data contain more than 95,000 distinct CDR3 sequences, about 66% of them singletons. RNA was extracted from bulk tissue without any cell sorting. What was sequenced was lung tumor tissue. The source of these receptors is a man in his thirties or forties with non-small cell lung cancer.

To note about this clonotype: The junction does not match germline at one end; this may be a read error. This rearrangement joins TRBV11-1 to TRBJ2-4; the D is unclear. Germline V lookup: CDR1 SGHAT, CDR2 FQDESV (reference sequence). CDR3 length: 16 amino acids. CDR3 bases: TGTGCCAGCACCCACTCAGGTAGGGCGACCAATAACATTCAATACTTC. Its protein product is CASTHSGRATNNIQYF. Supplemented by reference TRBV11-1 and TRBJ2-4, the full variable domain reads EAEVAQSPRYKITEKSQAVAFWCDPISGHATLYWYRQILGQGPELLVQFQDESVVDDSQLPKDRFSAERLKGVDSTLKIQPAELGDSAMYLCASTHSGRATNNIQYFGAGTRLSVL.

Note on this clonotype: Because the CDR3 is missing its conserved closing phenylalanine or tryptophan, this is likely a read error. V is TRBV11-2 and J is TRBJ1-4, with no clear D. The CDR3 runs to 15 residues. Germline V CDR1 and CDR2: SGHAT, FQNNGV. CDR3 amino acids: CTSSRDGATNEKLFY. CDR3 in DNA: TGTACCAGCAGCCGTGACGGCGCAACTAATGAAAAACTGTTTTAT.

Regarding this clonotype: One end of the junction does not line up with germline, which may come from a read error. The chain has TRBV6-5 and TRBJ2-7; 10 bases match TRBD2. The CDR3 covers 14 residues. Germline loops: CDR1 MNHEY, CDR2 SVGAGI. The CDR3 is CTSRPASGSYKQYF. The CDR3, as DNA: TGTACCAGCAGGCCTGCTAGCGGGAGTTACAAGCAGTACTTC.

Worth noting for this clonotype: This may come from a read error, since a much larger clone is one base off. The CDR3 here is CTSRDGQGGQPQHF. The CDR3 DNA reads TGTACCAGCAGGGACGGACAGGGCGGTCAGCCCCAGCATTTT. The chain recombines TRBV12-3 or TRBV12-4 with TRBJ1-5; 8 bases align to TRBD1. The CDR3 consists of 14 residues.

Points on this clonotype: A much larger clonotype is one base distant, so this may be a read error. The gene calls are TRBV4-1 and TRBJ1-4, with D unresolved. This CDR3 has 13 residues. Germline V gene sequence: CDR1 MGHRA, CDR2 YSYEKL. The CDR3 nucleotides are TGCACCAGCAGCCAAGTCAGTAGGGAAAAACTGTTTTTT. Amino acids: CTSSQVSREKLFF.

As for this clonotype: At one end the junction does not follow the germline gene, possibly because of a read error. The rearrangement uses TRBV28 and TRBJ1-4, with D hard to call. The CDR3 covers 13 residues. CDR1 MDHEN and CDR2 SYDVKM come from the germline V gene. This chain's CDR3 is CTSIGGSNEKPFF. CDR3 nucleotide sequence: TGTACCAGCATCGGCGGATCTAATGAAAAACCGTTTTTT.

This rearrangement joins TRBV12-5 to TRBJ2-7, with D possibly called TRBD1 or TRBD2 (5 bases each). Per the germline V gene, CDR1 is LGHNT and CDR2 is FRNRAP. V was shortened by 5 bases and J by 2 bases, with 13 bases between the two germline ends. CDR3 length: 14 residues. The CDR3 loop reads CASGPKTGPYEQYF. The CDR3 coding sequence is TGTGCTAGTGGTCCCAAAACGGGGCCCTACGAGCAGTACTTC.

Regarding this clonotype: A read error may be the cause here, since a much bigger clone is one base away. The chain recombines TRBV5-4 with TRBJ2-5, with TRBD2 identical over 12 bases. Germline V gene data show CDR1 as SGHNT and CDR2 as YYREEE (reference sequence). The CDR3 is made up of 16 amino acids. The CDR3 sequence: CASSFGLAGRQATQYF. The DNA for the CDR3 is TGTGCCAGCAGCTTCGGACTAGCGGGGCGTCAAGCGACCCAGTACTTC.

A word on this clonotype: This may arise from a read error, as a much more abundant clone is one base away. DNA for the CDR3: TGTGCCACCGGGGACCTTGGGAACAATGACCAGTTCTTC. Amino acids: CATGDLGNNDQFF. The V gene is TRBV4-2, the J gene TRBJ2-1, with D perhaps assigned TRBD1 or TRBD2 (5 bases each). This CDR3 region has 13 residues. The germline CDR1 and CDR2 sequences are LGHNA and YNFKEQ.

Comment on this clonotype: An end of the junction differs from the germline gene, which may be a read error. The J gene is TRBJ2-6, the V gene TRBV5-1; D gene unclear. The V gene's germline CDR1 is SGHRS and CDR2 YFSETQ. The CDR3 is 14 amino acids. In nucleotides, the CDR3 is TGCACCAGCAGCTTGGGTTCTGGGGCCAACGTCCTGACTTTC. This translates into CTSSLGSGANVLTF.

Comments on this clonotype: Sequence at one end of the junction differs from germline and may be a read error. This chain uses TRBV6-1 with TRBJ2-1; possibly TRBD1 for D (6 bases). CDR1 is MNHNS, CDR2 SASEGT, per germline. The CDR3 length is 15 residues. The CDR3 protein is CDSSQGPGDGNRQFF. In nucleotides, the CDR3 is TGTGACAGCAGCCAGGGACCAGGGGATGGGAATAGGCAGTTCTTC.

Comment on this clonotype: This CDR3 is missing its conserved last phenylalanine or tryptophan, likely due to a read error. The V call is TRBV6-6, the J call TRBJ1-2; the D is unclear. The CDR3 covers 12 residues. CDR1 MNHNY and CDR2 SVGAGI come from the germline V gene (reference sequence). V was shortened by 10 bases and J by 1 base, with 10 bases between the two germline ends. DNA of the CDR3: TGTGCCAACCTGGCCCTTAACTATGGCTACACCCTC. Translated, it gives CANLALNYGYTL.

In the case of this clonotype: This may come from a read error, since a much larger clone is one base off. J is TRBJ1-1 and V is TRBV6-2 or TRBV6-3, with 9 bases aligning to TRBD1. Germline-derived CDR1 and CDR2 are MNHEY and SVGEGT. The CDR3 loop spans 15 amino acids. This CDR3 is CASSSPGQGRTEASF. The DNA of the CDR3 is TGTGCCAGCAGTTCCCCGGGACAGGGCAGGACTGAAGCTTCCTTT.